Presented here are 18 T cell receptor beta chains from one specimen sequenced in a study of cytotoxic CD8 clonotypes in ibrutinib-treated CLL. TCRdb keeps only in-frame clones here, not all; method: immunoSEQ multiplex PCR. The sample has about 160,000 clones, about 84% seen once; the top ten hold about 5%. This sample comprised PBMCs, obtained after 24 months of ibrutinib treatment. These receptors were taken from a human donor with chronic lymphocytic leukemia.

DNA of the CDR3: TGTGCCAGCAGTTTATCAGTATACCAGCCCCAGCATTTT. This translates into CASSLSVYQPQHF. The chain is built from TRBV27 and TRBJ1-5; D is unresolved. Germline V CDR1 and CDR2: MNHEY, SMNVEV (reference sequence). This CDR3 has 13 residues. V gave up 0 bases and J gave up 7 bases, with 7 bases separating them.

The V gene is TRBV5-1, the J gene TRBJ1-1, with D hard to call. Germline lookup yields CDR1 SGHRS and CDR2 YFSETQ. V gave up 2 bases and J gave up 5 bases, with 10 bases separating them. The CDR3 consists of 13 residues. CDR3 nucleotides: TGCGCCAGCAGCTTTGAGGGCGTTACTGAAGCTTTCTTT. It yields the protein CASSFEGVTEAFF.

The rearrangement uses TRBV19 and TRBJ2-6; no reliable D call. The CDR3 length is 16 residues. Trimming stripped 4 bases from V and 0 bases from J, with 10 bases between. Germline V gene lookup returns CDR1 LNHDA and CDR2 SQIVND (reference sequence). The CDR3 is CASSTGRTSGANVLTF. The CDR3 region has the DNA TGTGCCAGTAGTACAGGACGGACCTCTGGGGCCAACGTCCTGACTTTC.

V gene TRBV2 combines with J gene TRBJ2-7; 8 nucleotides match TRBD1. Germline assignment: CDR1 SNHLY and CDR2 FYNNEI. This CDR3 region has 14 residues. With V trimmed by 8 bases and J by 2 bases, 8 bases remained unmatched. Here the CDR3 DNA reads TGTGCCAGCGGAAAGACAGGGGACGCCTACGAGCAGTACTTC. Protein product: CASGKTGDAYEQYF.

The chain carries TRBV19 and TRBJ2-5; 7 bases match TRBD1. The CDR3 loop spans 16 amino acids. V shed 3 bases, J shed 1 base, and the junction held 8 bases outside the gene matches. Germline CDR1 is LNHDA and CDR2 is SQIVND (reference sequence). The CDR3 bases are TGTGCCAGTAGTATGGTGACAGGGATCCTCCAAGAGACCCAGTACTTC. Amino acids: CASSMVTGILQETQYF.

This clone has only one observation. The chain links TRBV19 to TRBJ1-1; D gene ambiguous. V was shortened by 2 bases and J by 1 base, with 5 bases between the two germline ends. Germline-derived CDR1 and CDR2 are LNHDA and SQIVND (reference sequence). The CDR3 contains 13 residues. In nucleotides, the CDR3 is TGTGCCAGTAGTATACAGAGGAACACTGAAGCTTTCTTT. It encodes CASSIQRNTEAFF.

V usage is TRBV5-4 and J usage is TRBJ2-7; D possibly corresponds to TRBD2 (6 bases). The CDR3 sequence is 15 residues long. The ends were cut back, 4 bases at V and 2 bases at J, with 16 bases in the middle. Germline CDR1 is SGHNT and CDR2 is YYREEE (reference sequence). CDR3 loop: CASSLPGVRAYEQYF. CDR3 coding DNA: TGTGCCAGCAGCCTCCCGGGAGTCCGGGCCTACGAGCAGTACTTC.

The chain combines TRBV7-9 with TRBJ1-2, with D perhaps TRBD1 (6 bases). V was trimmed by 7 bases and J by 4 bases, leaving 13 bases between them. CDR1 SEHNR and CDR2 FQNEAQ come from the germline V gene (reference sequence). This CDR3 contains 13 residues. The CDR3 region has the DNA TGTGCCAGCAAAGCAGGGGAGCCCTATGGCTACACCTTC. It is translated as CASKAGEPYGYTF.

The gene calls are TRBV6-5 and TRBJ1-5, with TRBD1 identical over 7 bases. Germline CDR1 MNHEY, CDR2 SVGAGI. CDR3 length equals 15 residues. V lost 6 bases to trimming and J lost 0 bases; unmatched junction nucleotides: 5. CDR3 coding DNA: TGTGCCAGCAGGATCGACAGGGATAGCAATCAGCCCCAGCATTTT. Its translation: CASRIDRDSNQPQHF.

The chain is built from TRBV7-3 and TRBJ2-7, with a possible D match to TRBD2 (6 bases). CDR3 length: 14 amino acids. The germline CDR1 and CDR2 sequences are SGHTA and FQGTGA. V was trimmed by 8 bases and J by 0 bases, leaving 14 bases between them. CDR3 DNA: TGTGCCAGCGCCGTGGGAGGCAGCTCCTACGAGCAGTACTTC. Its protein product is CASAVGGSSYEQYF.

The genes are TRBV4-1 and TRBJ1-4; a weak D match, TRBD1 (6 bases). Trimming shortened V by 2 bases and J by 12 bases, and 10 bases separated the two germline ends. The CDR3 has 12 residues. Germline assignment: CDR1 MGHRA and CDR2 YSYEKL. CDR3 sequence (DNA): TGCGCCAGCAGCCAACCCCCAGGGGAACTGTTTTTT. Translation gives CASSQPPGELFF.

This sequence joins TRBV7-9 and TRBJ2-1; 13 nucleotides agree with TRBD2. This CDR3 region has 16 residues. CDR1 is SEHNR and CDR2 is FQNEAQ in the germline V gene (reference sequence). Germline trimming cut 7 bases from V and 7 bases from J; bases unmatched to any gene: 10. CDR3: CASTQPGLAGENEQFF. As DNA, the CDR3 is TGTGCCAGCACCCAACCCGGACTAGCGGGAGAGAATGAGCAGTTCTTC.

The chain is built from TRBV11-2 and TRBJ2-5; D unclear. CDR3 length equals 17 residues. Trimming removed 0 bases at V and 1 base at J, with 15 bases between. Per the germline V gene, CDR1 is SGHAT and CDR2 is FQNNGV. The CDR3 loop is CASSLDWIRKVQETQYF. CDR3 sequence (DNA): TGTGCCAGCAGCTTAGATTGGATTAGAAAAGTCCAAGAGACCCAGTACTTC.

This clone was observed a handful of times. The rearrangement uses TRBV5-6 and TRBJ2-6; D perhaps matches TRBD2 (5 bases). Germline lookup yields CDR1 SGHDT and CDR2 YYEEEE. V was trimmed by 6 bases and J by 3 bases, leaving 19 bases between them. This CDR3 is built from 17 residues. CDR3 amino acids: CASNLAGFAGGANVLTF. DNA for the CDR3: TGTGCCAGCAACCTCGCGGGCTTCGCAGGTGGGGCCAACGTCCTGACTTTC.

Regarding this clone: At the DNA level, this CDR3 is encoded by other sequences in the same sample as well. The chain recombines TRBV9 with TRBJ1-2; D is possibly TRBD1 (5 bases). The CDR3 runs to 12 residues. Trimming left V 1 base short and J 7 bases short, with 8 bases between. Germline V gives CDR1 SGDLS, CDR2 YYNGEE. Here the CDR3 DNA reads TGTGCCAGCAGCGTACAGGGTTTTGGCTACACCTTC. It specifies CASSVQGFGYTF.

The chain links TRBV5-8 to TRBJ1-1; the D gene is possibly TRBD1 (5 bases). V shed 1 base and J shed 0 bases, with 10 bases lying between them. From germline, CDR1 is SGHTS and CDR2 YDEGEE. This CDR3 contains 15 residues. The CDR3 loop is CASSLSGTVNTEAFF. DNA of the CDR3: TGTGCCAGCAGCTTGTCGGGGACGGTGAACACTGAAGCTTTCTTT.

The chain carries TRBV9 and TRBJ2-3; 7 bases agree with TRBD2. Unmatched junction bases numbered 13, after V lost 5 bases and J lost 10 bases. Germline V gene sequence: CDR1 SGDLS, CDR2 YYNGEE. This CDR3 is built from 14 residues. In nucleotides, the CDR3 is TGTGCCAGCAGTCCCAGCGGGGTATATGGGGCGCAGTATTTT. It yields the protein CASSPSGVYGAQYF.

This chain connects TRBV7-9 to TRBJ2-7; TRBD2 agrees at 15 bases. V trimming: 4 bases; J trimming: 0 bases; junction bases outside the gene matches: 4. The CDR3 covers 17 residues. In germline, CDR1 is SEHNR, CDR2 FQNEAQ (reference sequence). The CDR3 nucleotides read TGTGCCAGCAGCTCACGGACTAGCGGGAGGGCCTCCTACGAGCAGTACTTC. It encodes CASSSRTSGRASYEQYF.